This is a list of T cell receptor beta chains from one sample in a study of blood T cell repertoires in COVID-19. The protocol was immunoSEQ multiplex PCR, while the TCRdb copy is restricted to in-frame clones and leaves out a portion. The data contain under 300,000 clones, approximately 82% of them seen just once; the ten biggest clones take up less than 4%. The sample consisted of peripheral blood. The receptors come from a woman between 18 and 29 years old with acute or convalescent COVID-19. Each CDR3 is given with its conserved first and last residue. D genes are given only for firm matches. Clone size, where shown, is once, few, many, or a class for clones that have expanded.

.	.	TRBV6-5	TRBJ1-2	TGTGCCAGCAGTTACGATCTAACAGGGAACTATGGCTACACCTTC	CASSYDLTGNYGYTF
.	TRBD1	TRBV6-5	TRBJ2-7	TGTGCCAGCAGTTACTCGAACAGGGGAAGGACCTACGAGCAGTACTTC	CASSYSNRGRTYEQYF
.	.	TRBV7-8	TRBJ2-7	TGTGCCAGCAGCTTAGGCAATGGCGGGCCAAGCTCCTACGAGCAGTACTTC	CASSLGNGGPSSYEQYF
.	.	TRBV25-1	TRBJ2-3	TGTGCCAGCAGTGAATGGGTGGGGCCTAGCACAGATACGCAGTATTTT	CASSEWVGPSTDTQYF
.	.	TRBV7-9	TRBJ1-3	TGTGCCACGCATCTCTCCCAGGACACCATATATTTT	CATHLSQDTIYF
few	.	TRBV7-2	TRBJ2-3	TGTGCCAGCAGCCTATCTAGGCACACAGATACGCAGTATTTT	CASSLSRHTDTQYF
.	TRBD1	TRBV24-1	TRBJ2-1	TGTGCCACCAGTGATAGGGGGCCCTACAATGAGCAGTTCTTC	CATSDRGPYNEQFF
.	.	TRBV6-5	TRBJ2-4	TGTGCCAGCAGTCTGAGCCAGGGCGGAAACATTCAGTACTTC	CASSLSQGGNIQYF
few	.	TRBV19	TRBJ1-4	TGTGCCAGTAGTCCCAGACAGTATTGGACAACTAATGAAAAACTGTTTTTT	CASSPRQYWTTNEKLFF
.	.	TRBV6-5	TRBJ1-5	TGTGCCAGCAGTCCCCAGAGGCAGCCCCAGCATTTT	CASSPQRQPQHF
.	TRBD2	TRBV5-1	TRBJ2-1	TGCGCCAGCAGCTTGGTCCGGACTAGCTTCAATGAGCAGTTCTTC	CASSLVRTSFNEQFF
.	TRBD2	TRBV6-5	TRBJ2-1	TGTGCCAGCAGGACCTTAGCGGGAGTCTACAATGAGCAGTTCTTC	CASRTLAGVYNEQFF
.	.	TRBV5-1	TRBJ2-3	TGCGCCAGCAGCTTGGTCTCAGGGGGCACAGATACGCAGTATTTT	CASSLVSGGTDTQYF
.	.	TRBV5-6	TRBJ2-7	TGTGCCAGCAGCTTTATGGTGGAGTACGAGCAGTACTTC	CASSFMVEYEQYF
.	.	TRBV5-5	TRBJ1-4	TGTGCCAGCAGCCCGGGGGGGAGTGAAAAACTGTTTTTT	CASSPGGSEKLFF
once	.	TRBV18	TRBJ2-5	TGTGCCAGCTCAGTCAAAGAGACCCAGTACTTC	CASSVKETQYF
.	.	TRBV9	TRBJ1-1	TGTGCCAGCAGCGTAGGAGGGAGGAACACTGAAGCTTTCTTT	CASSVGGRNTEAFF
.	TRBD2	TRBV5-1	TRBJ2-1	TGCGCCAGCAGCCCTGGCGGGGGCAATGAGCAGTTCTTC	CASSPGGGNEQFF
.	.	TRBV27	TRBJ2-2	TGTGCCAGCAGTCCCCATGGTCCGACAGGAGCGAACACCGGGGAGCTGTTTTTT	CASSPHGPTGANTGELFF
.	TRBD2	TRBV3-1/TRBV3-2	TRBJ2-2	TGTGCCAGCAGCCGATATGGGGACTACCCGGGGGAGCTGTTTTTT	CASSRYGDYPGELFF
few	.	TRBV25-1	TRBJ2-7	TGTGCCAGCGGCCGCCAGGGAAACTACGAGCAGTACTTC	CASGRQGNYEQYF
.	.	TRBV6-5	TRBJ1-6	TGTGCCAGCAGTTACTCTCAGGGGAATTCACCCCTCCACTTT	CASSYSQGNSPLHF
.	TRBD1	TRBV19	TRBJ2-7	TGTGCCAGTAGTTTCCCGGGACAGTTGGGCAGGAGCGAGCAGTACTTC	CASSFPGQLGRSEQYF
.	TRBD2	TRBV4-3	TRBJ2-7	TGCGCCAGCAGCCAAGATCGTAGCGGGCCCTCCTACGAGCAGTACTTC	CASSQDRSGPSYEQYF
.	.	TRBV5-1	TRBJ2-7	TGCGCCAGCAGCCCTACCGGACAGACCTTAAGCGAGCAGTACTTC	CASSPTGQTLSEQYF
.	TRBD2	TRBV4-3	TRBJ2-1	TGCGCCAGCAGCCAAACTGCACCGGGACTAGCGGCTAGCTCCTACAATGAGCAGTTCTTC	CASSQTAPGLAASSYNEQFF
.	TRBD2	TRBV19	TRBJ2-1	TGTGCCAGTAGTATCCTAGCGGGAGGAGGGGCCAATGAGCAGTTCTTC	CASSILAGGGANEQFF
.	.	TRBV20-1	TRBJ2-7	TGCAGTGCTAGTTTTCTCCAGGAAACCTACGAGCAGTACTTC	CSASFLQETYEQYF
once	TRBD1	TRBV5-5	TRBJ1-4	TGTGCCAGCACCCCATTCGGACAGGGGGATGAAAAACTGTTTTTT	CASTPFGQGDEKLFF
few	.	TRBV24-1	TRBJ1-2	TGTGCCACCAGTGATTCATCCACAGGCGCTCTCGGCTACACCTTC	CATSDSSTGALGYTF
.	TRBD2	TRBV29-1	TRBJ2-1	TGCAGCGTTGGGACTAGCGGGAAGGGGTACAATGAGCAGTTCTTC	CSVGTSGKGYNEQFF
.	.	TRBV28	TRBJ2-5	TGTGCCAGCAGTCCGATCGACGACAGTTACCAAGAGACCCAGTACTTC	CASSPIDDSYQETQYF
once	TRBD1	TRBV18	TRBJ2-4	TGTGCCAGCTCACCTCGTTCCCGCCAGGGGGACATTCAGTACTTC	CASSPRSRQGDIQYF
few	.	TRBV27	TRBJ2-7	TGTGCCAGCAGTTCGAGCTCCTACGAGCAGTACTTC	CASSSSSYEQYF
.	.	TRBV19	TRBJ1-2	TGTGCCAGTAGTAAATCAGGGCGAAACTATGGCTACACCTTC	CASSKSGRNYGYTF
.	.	TRBV4-2	TRBJ2-6	TGTGCCAGCAGCCAAGAAGGAACAGGGTTAGGGGCTGGGGCCAACGTCCTGACTTTC	CASSQEGTGLGAGANVLTF
.	.	TRBV2	TRBJ2-2	TGTGCCAGCAGTGAAAGAGGGCGGAACACCGGGGAGCTGTTTTTT	CASSERGRNTGELFF
once	.	TRBV11-2	TRBJ1-1	TGTGCCAGCAGCTTAACCCAGTTCACTGAAGCTTTCTTT	CASSLTQFTEAFF
.	TRBD2	TRBV4-1	TRBJ2-1	TGCGCCAGCAGCCAAGAGGGACTAGCCTACAATGAGCAGTTCTTC	CASSQEGLAYNEQFF
.	.	TRBV5-6	TRBJ2-1	TGTGCCAGCAGCGCGGACTACCAGGATGAGCAGTTCTTC	CASSADYQDEQFF
.	.	TRBV4-3	TRBJ1-1	TGCGCCAGCAGCCAAGGAGTGGACACTGAAGCTTTCTTT	CASSQGVDTEAFF
.	.	TRBV10-3	TRBJ1-5	TGTGCCATCAGCAAGTCGACTGGTAATCAGCCCCAGCATTTT	CAISKSTGNQPQHF
.	TRBD1	TRBV5-8	TRBJ1-2	TGTGCCAGCAGCCCCGGGACAGGGGCCTATGGCTACACCTTC	CASSPGTGAYGYTF
.	TRBD1	TRBV6-5	TRBJ2-7	TGTGCCAGCAGTTACGGGACAGGCGGCTACGAGCAGTACTTC	CASSYGTGGYEQYF
.	TRBD1	TRBV5-8	TRBJ1-1	TGTGCCAGCAGCTTACAGGGGTTGAGCACTGAAGCTTTCTTT	CASSLQGLSTEAFF
.	.	TRBV6-5	TRBJ2-1	TGTGCCAGCAGTTACCGGCAGGGGCCAGTGAACGGGCAGTTCTTC	CASSYRQGPVNGQFF
few	.	TRBV6-5	TRBJ2-3	TGTGCCAGCAGTTACGGGCCCGATCCCACAGATACGCAGTATTTT	CASSYGPDPTDTQYF
.	.	TRBV13	TRBJ1-1	TGTGCCAGCAGCTACCCGTCCACGGGGGGCCCCATCGGTGAAGCTTTCTTT	CASSYPSTGGPIGEAFF
.	TRBD1	TRBV5-1	TRBJ1-5	TGCGCCAGCAGCCCGACAGGGTCTAATCAGCCCCAGCATTTT	CASSPTGSNQPQHF
.	TRBD1	TRBV27	TRBJ2-1	TGTGCCAGCAGGCCAGGACAGGCTTCCTCCTACAATGAGCAGTTCTTC	CASRPGQASSYNEQFF
few	.	TRBV12-3/TRBV12-4	TRBJ2-1	TGTGCCAGCAGTTTTTCGAGGTACAATGAGCAGTTCTTC	CASSFSRYNEQFF
.	TRBD2	TRBV30	TRBJ2-5	TGTGCCTGGTGGGCGGGGGAAGAGACCCAGTACTTC	CAWWAGEETQYF
.	TRBD1	TRBV28	TRBJ2-3	TGTGCCAGCAGTTTATGGCAGGGGGCCACAGATACGCAGTATTTT	CASSLWQGATDTQYF
.	TRBD2	TRBV6-5	TRBJ2-2	TGTGCCAGCAGAACTAGCGTGGTAGTCCCCGGGGAGCTGTTTTTT	CASRTSVVVPGELFF
.	.	TRBV4-3	TRBJ1-6	TGCGCCAGCAGCCCGAGGCGGCTCAAACGACAGAGCAATAATTCACCCCTCCACTTT	CASSPRRLKRQSNNSPLHF
.	TRBD1	TRBV18	TRBJ2-5	TGTGCCAGCTCACCCTGGGACAGGGGGCCGGAGACCCAGTACTTC	CASSPWDRGPETQYF
.	.	TRBV18	TRBJ1-3	TGTGCCAGCTCACCACGGCTCCTGACGGGGGGATCTGGAAACACCATATATTTT	CASSPRLLTGGSGNTIYF